This T cell receptor (beta chain) was captured in a study of tumor-infiltrating lymphocytes in primary liver carcinoma. Germline V lookup: CDR1 SQVTM, CDR2 ANQGSEA. This CDR3 contains 14 residues. Concerning this clonotype itself: One end of the junction is discordant with germline, which a read error may explain.

Co-extraction yielded RNA and DNA from around 20-30 mg of unsorted bulk tissue. Total RNA (around 500 ng) served as template for TCR beta cDNA synthesis primed by a constant-region primer. Three-round nested multiplex PCR performed with slightly modified ARM-PCR produced the TCR beta libraries. Both of the initial two PCR rounds ran for about 9 cycles and employed TRBV1-TRBV30 forward primers alongside a C-beta reverse primer. MiXCR was run by TCRdb on the multiplex PCR reads, yielding one entry per CDR3 protein. The table lists fewer than 250,000 distinct CDR3 sequences, around four fifths of them singletons.

The sequence derives from a man aged 40-49 years with primary liver carcinoma and hepatitis B virus infection. V and J are TRBV29-1 and TRBJ1-5; a weak D match, TRBD1 (5 bases). Material: tumor tissue from primary liver carcinoma. The CDR3 DNA reads as TGTAGCGTCACCAAAGGACAAACCGGTCAGCCCCAGCAATTT. Its protein product is CSVTKGQTGQPQQF.